This entry lists 20 T cell receptor beta chains sequenced from one sample in a study of blood T cell repertoires in COVID-19. Clones were sequenced by immunoSEQ multiplex PCR, and TCRdb holds only the in-frame ones, with some missing. This table has about 310,000 clones, about nine tenths appearing once. What was sequenced was PBMCs or T cells enriched from blood (not recorded which). All receptors derive from a woman in her 40s who had recovered from COVID-19.

V gene TRBV18 combines with J gene TRBJ1-2; D possibly corresponds to TRBD1 (6 bases). This CDR3 is built from 13 residues. V was clipped by 6 bases and J by 7 bases, with 15 bases between them. Germline CDR1 and CDR2: KGHSH and LQKENI. The CDR3 spells CASSDKTGRGYTF. DNA for the CDR3: TGTGCCAGCTCGGATAAAACAGGGCGTGGCTACACCTTC.

This sequence joins TRBV6-5 and TRBJ1-1, with TRBD1 matching 8 bases. From germline, CDR1 is MNHEY and CDR2 SVGAGI. V lost 2 bases, J lost 7 bases, and 0 bases stayed unmatched. This CDR3 spans 12 amino acids. DNA of the CDR3: TGTGCCAGCAGTTACGGGACAGGTGAAGCTTTCTTT. This encodes CASSYGTGEAFF.

This clone has just one count. DNA of the CDR3: TGTGCCACCAGTACGGGAGGCTCTCAGCCCCAGCATTTT. This gives the protein CATSTGGSQPQHF. This chain links TRBV24-1 with TRBJ1-5; D is uncertain. Trimming cost V 6 bases and J 6 bases, with 11 bases left between them. The CDR3 contains 13 residues. CDR1 is KGHDR and CDR2 is SFDVKD in the germline V gene.

The J gene is TRBJ1-5, the V gene TRBV5-1; no reliable D call. Trimming removed 1 base from V and 0 bases from J, with 8 bases in between. The CDR3 length is 15 residues. The germline CDR1 and CDR2 sequences are SGHRS and YFSETQ. The CDR3 DNA follows: TGCGCCAGCAGCTTGACCGGGGTTAGCAATCAGCCCCAGCATTTT. Protein: CASSLTGVSNQPQHF.

The V and J genes are TRBV9 and TRBJ1-5; unclear D gene. In germline, CDR1 is SGDLS, CDR2 YYNGEE. Trimming removed 0 bases from V and 6 bases from J, with 10 bases in between. This CDR3 has 14 residues. Here the CDR3 reads CASSVVPGSQPQHF. CDR3 nucleotide sequence: TGTGCCAGCAGCGTAGTACCGGGATCTCAGCCCCAGCATTTT. The whole variable domain, filled in from reference TRBV9 and TRBJ1-5, reads DSGVTQTPKHLITATGQRVTLRCSPRSGDLSVYWYQQSLDQGLQFLIQYYNGEERAKGNILERFSAQQFPDLHSELNLSSLELGDSALYFCASSVVPGSQPQHFGDGTRLSIL.

J is TRBJ2-5 and V is TRBV19; 14 bases align to TRBD2. Trimming removed 4 bases from V and 1 base from J; junction bases left unmatched: 8. Germline CDR1 LNHDA, CDR2 SQIVND (reference sequence). The CDR3 is 18 residues long. CDR3 DNA: TGTGCCAGTAGTACCGGACTAGCGGGAGGCCTCTTCCAAGAGACCCAGTACTTC. Its translation: CASSTGLAGGLFQETQYF.

V usage is TRBV7-2 and J usage is TRBJ2-7; TRBD2 matches at 7 bases. V trimming: 2 bases; J trimming: 0 bases; junction bases outside the gene matches: 4. In germline, CDR1 is SGHTA, CDR2 FQGNSA. The CDR3 consists of 15 residues. CDR3 protein: CASSLLAVLSYEQYF. The DNA for the CDR3 is TGTGCCAGCAGCTTACTAGCGGTCCTCTCCTACGAGCAGTACTTC. Full variable domain (rest looked up from reference TRBV7-2 and TRBJ2-7): GAGVSQSPSNKVTEKGKDVELRCDPISGHTALYWYRQSLGQGLEFLIYFQGNSAPDKSGLPSDRFSAERTGGSVSTLTIQRTQQEDSAVYLCASSLLAVLSYEQYFGPGTRLTVT.

The V and J genes are TRBV18 and TRBJ1-1; 9 bases are shared with TRBD1. This CDR3 comprises 13 residues. Germline trimming cut 6 bases from V and 3 bases from J; bases unmatched to any gene: 2. Germline values: CDR1 KGHSH, CDR2 LQKENI. The CDR3 loop reads CASSDRGDTEAFF. The CDR3 region has the DNA TGTGCCAGCTCCGACAGGGGGGACACTGAAGCTTTCTTT.

The rearrangement joins TRBV7-2 to TRBJ1-5; 9 nucleotides align to TRBD1. Per germline, CDR1 SGHTA and CDR2 FQGNSA. Trimming cost V 1 base and J 4 bases; bases outside gene matches: 5. The CDR3 length is 16 residues. The CDR3 nucleotides are TGTGCCAGCAGCTTAGGAGGGACAGGGAGGAATCAGCCCCAGCATTTT. This codes for CASSLGGTGRNQPQHF.

The V call is TRBV4-3, the J call TRBJ1-1, with 8 bases lining up with TRBD1. With 1 base clipped from V and 3 bases from J, the junction kept 10 bases outside the gene matches. Looked up from germline, CDR1 is LGHNA and CDR2 is YSLEER. This CDR3 is 17 amino acids long. The chain's CDR3 is CASSQVFTGGEDTEAFF. Written as DNA, the CDR3 is TGCGCCAGCAGCCAAGTTTTCACAGGGGGGGAGGACACTGAAGCTTTCTTT.

This chain uses TRBV7-6 with TRBJ2-7, with TRBD2 identical over 7 bases. With 1 base clipped from V and 0 bases from J, the junction kept 3 bases outside the gene matches. The CDR3 extends over 15 amino acids. Looked up from germline, CDR1 is SGHVS and CDR2 is FNYEAQ. The CDR3, as DNA: TGTGCCAGCAGCTTAGAGGCGGGAGCCTCCTACGAGCAGTACTTC. Translating it yields CASSLEAGASYEQYF.

V is TRBV11-3 and J is TRBJ2-7, with D possibly TRBD2 on 6 matching bases. This CDR3 has 16 amino acids. Germline CDR1 is SGHNT and CDR2 is YENEEA. V lost 2 bases, J lost 0 bases, and 14 bases lay in between. The CDR3, as DNA: TGTGCCAGCAGCTTAAACGGCGGGGCTAGCTCCTACGAGCAGTACTTC. Translation gives CASSLNGGASSYEQYF.

The sample holds one count of this clone. The CDR3 loop reads CASSLQGDTGELFF. The CDR3 DNA is TGTGCCAGCAGTCTACAGGGGGACACCGGGGAGCTGTTTTTT. The chain recombines TRBV6-2 or TRBV6-3 with TRBJ2-2; 8 nucleotides line up with TRBD1. The V gene's germline CDR1 is MNHEY and CDR2 SVGEGT. There are 14 residues in the CDR3. Trimming at V came to 5 bases and at J to 3 bases, leaving 2 bases not matched to a gene.

The rearrangement links TRBV29-1 to TRBJ1-5; D remains ambiguous. V shed 6 bases and J shed 0 bases, with 9 bases lying between them. CDR3 size: 13 residues. CDR1 is SQVTM and CDR2 is ANQGSEA in the germline V gene. CDR3 residues: CSVREASNQPQHF. CDR3 nucleotide sequence: TGCAGCGTCCGTGAGGCTAGCAATCAGCCCCAGCATTTT.

J is TRBJ2-2 and V is TRBV6-2 or TRBV6-3; TRBD1 might be the D (6 bases). The CDR3 extends over 13 amino acids. V lost 2 bases to trimming and J lost 9 bases, with 10 bases between them. Germline V gene data show CDR1 as MNHEY and CDR2 as SVGEGT. The CDR3 DNA follows: TGTGCCAGCAGTTACGCTGGGGGCAGGGAGCTGTTTTTT. It specifies CASSYAGGRELFF.

V and J are TRBV9 and TRBJ1-1; D is unresolved. The CDR3 has 13 residues. Trimming stripped 0 bases from V and 3 bases from J, with 6 bases between. CDR1 is SGDLS, CDR2 YYNGEE, per germline. The CDR3 spells CASSVGSDTEAFF. In nucleotides, the CDR3 is TGTGCCAGCAGCGTAGGATCGGACACTGAAGCTTTCTTT.

This rearrangement joins TRBV29-1 to TRBJ2-7, with 10 bases that match TRBD2. Germline loops: CDR1 SQVTM, CDR2 ANQGSEA. V lost 3 bases, J lost 4 bases, and 6 bases stayed unmatched. There are 14 residues in the CDR3. The DNA for the CDR3 is TGCAGCGTTGAGAGCGGGGGGGCCTTATACGAGCAGTACTTC. Protein sequence: CSVESGGALYEQYF.

The V call is TRBV6-6, the J call TRBJ2-7; D is undetermined. V shed 2 bases and J shed 4 bases, with 9 bases lying between them. This CDR3 has 13 residues. The germline V gene has CDR1 MNHNY and CDR2 SVGAGI (reference sequence). The CDR3 DNA reads as TGTGCCAGCAGTTACATGAGTCGGTACGAGCAGTACTTC. This codes for CASSYMSRYEQYF.

V is TRBV11-3 and J is TRBJ2-1; 9 nucleotides agree with TRBD2. V was clipped by 2 bases and J by 9 bases; unmatched bases: 8. This CDR3 has 15 residues. CDR1 SGHNT and CDR2 YENEEA come from the germline V gene. In DNA, the CDR3 is TGTGCCAGCAGCTTAACTTGGCTAGCGGGACTTGAGCAGTTCTTC. Translated, it gives CASSLTWLAGLEQFF.

The rearrangement uses TRBV18 and TRBJ2-1; D remains unclear. From germline, CDR1 is KGHSH and CDR2 LQKENI. V was trimmed by 3 bases and J by 7 bases, leaving 13 bases between them. The length of the CDR3 is 14 residues. The CDR3: CASSPSNYLNEQFF. The CDR3 DNA reads as TGTGCCAGCTCACCTTCTAACTACCTTAATGAGCAGTTCTTC.